Shown below are 7 T cell receptor beta chains from a single sample sequenced in a study of cytomegalovirus exposure and HLA in healthy donors. Primers: 60 Vbeta forward and 13 Jbeta reverse. The table came from immunoSEQ multiplex PCR; TCRdb's copy has only in-frame clones and leaves some out. Among about 99,000 clones, 75% to 85% were seen once, and the ten largest hold about 3.1%. The specimen was PBMCs. Every receptor here comes from a male donor in good health and CMV-seropositive.

This clone was found a few times. The V gene is TRBV4-1, the J gene TRBJ2-7; TRBD1 matches at 7 bases. After removal of 4 bases from V and 6 bases from J, the junction contained 3 bases not matched to a gene. There are 12 residues in the CDR3. Germline V lookup: CDR1 MGHRA, CDR2 YSYEKL. CDR3 protein: CASSRPGGEQYF. Written as DNA, the CDR3 is TGCGCCAGCAGCCGACCAGGGGGCGAGCAGTACTTC.

The chain has TRBV6-6 and TRBJ2-1, with TRBD2 identical over 7 bases. The germline gives CDR1 MNHNY, CDR2 SVGAGI (reference sequence). Losses at the gene ends were 6 bases for V and 4 bases for J; bases not matched to a gene: 6. The CDR3 runs to 14 residues. Here the CDR3 DNA reads TGTGCCAGCAGCCCCCCAGCGGGGTACAATGAGCAGTTCTTC. It translates to CASSPPAGYNEQFF.

V and J are TRBV27 and TRBJ2-7; weak D call: TRBD2 (6 bases). The germline gives CDR1 MNHEY, CDR2 SMNVEV (reference sequence). This CDR3 is built from 16 residues. The ends were cut back, 4 bases at V and 0 bases at J, with 16 bases in the middle. CDR3: CASSSAGLYRSYEQYF. CDR3 in DNA: TGTGCCAGCAGTTCGGCGGGGCTCTACCGCTCCTACGAGCAGTACTTC.

The chain combines TRBV19 with TRBJ1-2, with D hard to call. The CDR3 is 14 amino acids. Per germline, CDR1 LNHDA and CDR2 SQIVND (reference sequence). The germline V and J ends were trimmed by 6 bases and 1 base, with 12 bases remaining between them. CDR3 residues: CASRAPSSNYGYTF. CDR3 sequence (DNA): TGTGCCAGTAGGGCCCCGTCAAGTAACTATGGCTACACCTTC.

This sequence joins TRBV18 and TRBJ1-6, with D possibly matching TRBD1 (5 bases). The germline V gene encodes CDR1 KGHSH and CDR2 LQKENI. Trimming cost V 3 bases and J 9 bases, with 15 bases left between them. The length of the CDR3 is 15 residues. This CDR3 is CASSPNQGSGSPLHF. The DNA for the CDR3 is TGTGCCAGCTCACCCAACCAGGGAAGTGGTTCACCCCTCCACTTT.

The chain recombines TRBV30 with TRBJ1-3; D remains ambiguous. The CDR3 consists of 16 residues. V lost 0 bases and J 0 bases, leaving 12 bases between the germline ends. Germline CDR1 is GTSNPN and CDR2 is SVGIG (reference sequence). The CDR3 nucleotides read TGTGCCTGGAGTGTACCGGGAGGGAGCTCTGGAAACACCATATATTTT. It yields the protein CAWSVPGGSSGNTIYF.

This rearrangement joins TRBV7-2 to TRBJ2-2; no firm D call. The germline V gene encodes CDR1 SGHTA and CDR2 FQGNSA. Trimming shortened V by 5 bases and J by 1 base, and 5 bases separated the two germline ends. This CDR3 is 13 amino acids long. CDR3 DNA: TGTGCCAGCAGCCCAGGGAACACCGGGGAGCTGTTTTTT. This codes for CASSPGNTGELFF.